Below, 23 T cell receptor beta chains from the same sample are listed, as sequenced in a study of cytomegalovirus exposure and HLA in healthy donors (dated by TCRdb to about 2017). Library construction relied on the immunoSEQ multiplex PCR assay. TCRdb obtained this table from immuneACCESS and retained in-frame rearrangements with V and J assigned. These tables miss some clones; where compared with another copy, unresolved V genes account for less than half of the shortfall, and the remainder is unexplained. The sample has roughly 120,000 clones on record, over 75% of them singletons. The leading ten clones occupy approximately 2% of the sample. The sample comprised PBMCs. The receptors were gathered from a woman aged 25 to 39 in good health and CMV-seronegative.

The V and J genes are TRBV2 and TRBJ1-5; D unclear. Per the germline V gene, CDR1 is SNHLY and CDR2 is FYNNEI. The CDR3 loop spans 15 amino acids. V was trimmed by 2 bases and J by 3 bases, leaving 11 bases between them. In DNA form, the CDR3 reads TGTGCCAGCAGTGAATTTGCGGGGAACAATCAGCCCCAGCATTTT. The encoded protein is CASSEFAGNNQPQHF. The full variable domain, in which reference TRBV2 and TRBJ1-5 provide the parts outside the CDR3, is EPEVTQTPSHQVTQMGQEVILRCVPISNHLYFYWYRQILGQKVEFLVSFYNNEISEKSEIFDDQFSVERPDGSNFTLKIRSTKLEDSAMYFCASSEFAGNNQPQHFGDGTRLSIL.

A note on this clone: The germline gene is not matched at one end of the junction; a read error may be the cause. The J gene is TRBJ1-4, the V gene TRBV10-3, with 8 bases lining up with TRBD1. The CDR3 length is 15 residues. Germline values: CDR1 ENHRY, CDR2 SYGVKD. The CDR3 bases are TGTGCCATCAGCGAGTGGACAGGGTCAAATGAAAAACTGTTTTTT. It translates to CAISEWTGSNEKLFF.

The chain couples TRBV28 to TRBJ2-6; maybe TRBD1 (7 bases). CDR3 length: 17 residues. Germline V gives CDR1 MDHEN, CDR2 SYDVKM. Trimming took off 4 bases at V and 0 bases at J, with 13 bases between the two ends. The CDR3 reads CASSSGAGGSGANVLTF. The CDR3 DNA sequence: TGTGCCAGCAGTTCGGGAGCAGGGGGCTCTGGGGCCAACGTCCTGACTTTC. The variable domain in full, with the rest retrieved from reference TRBV28 and TRBJ2-6, is DVKVTQSSRYLVKRTGEKVFLECVQDMDHENMFWYRQDPGLGLRLIYFSYDVKMKEKGDIPEGYSVSREKKERFSLILESASTNQTSMYLCASSSGAGGSGANVLTFGAGSRLTVL.

J is TRBJ2-4 and V is TRBV10-3, with TRBD2 identical over 10 bases. CDR1 and CDR2 from the germline V gene are ENHRY and SYGVKD. This CDR3 has 15 amino acids. After removal of 3 bases from V and 3 bases from J, the junction contained 2 bases not matched to a gene. The CDR3 sequence is CAISELAGSKNIQYF. The CDR3 DNA reads TGTGCCATCAGTGAACTAGCGGGGAGCAAAAACATTCAGTACTTC.

The gene calls are TRBV1 and TRBJ2-7; TRBD1, the D gene given by the table, was not confirmed from the DNA. TRBV1 is an annotated pseudogene. There are 16 residues in the CDR3. CDR3 sequence (DNA): TGCACCAGCAGCCAAGTAGTCAGGACAGAAAACTACGAGCAGTACTTC. Amino acids: CTSSQVVRTENYEQYF.

The V call is TRBV5-4, the J call TRBJ1-1; maybe TRBD1 (6 bases). This CDR3 comprises 14 residues. Germline CDR1 reads SGHNT; CDR2 reads YYREEE (reference sequence). Trimming pared 0 bases from V and 5 bases from J, leaving 11 bases between. For the CDR3, the DNA is TGTGCCAGCAGCTTGGGACAGGCGAGGACTGAAGCTTTCTTT. It yields the protein CASSLGQARTEAFF.

The chain combines TRBV10-3 with TRBJ1-5; D is possibly TRBD1 (5 bases). The CDR3 contains 13 residues. V dropped 9 bases and J dropped 7 bases, with 16 bases sitting between them. Germline V gene lookup returns CDR1 ENHRY and CDR2 SYGVKD. The CDR3 loop is CAMEGQGGQPQHF. The DNA of the CDR3 is TGTGCCATGGAGGGGCAGGGCGGCCAGCCCCAGCATTTT.

V gene TRBV10-3 combines with J gene TRBJ2-7, with 12 bases that match TRBD2. V lost 8 bases to trimming and J lost 2 bases; unmatched junction nucleotides: 10. Germline assignment: CDR1 ENHRY and CDR2 SYGVKD. The CDR3 runs 16 residues. The CDR3 region has the DNA TGTGCCATCCGGACTAGCGGGGTTGGGTTGACCTACGAGCAGTACTTC. It codes for CAIRTSGVGLTYEQYF.

This clone was seen more than once but under ten times. This chain links TRBV6-1 with TRBJ2-7, with D maybe TRBD1 (6 bases). The germline V gene encodes CDR1 MNHNS and CDR2 SASEGT. The CDR3 covers 15 residues. Trimming shortened V by 6 bases and J by 4 bases, and 19 bases separated the two germline ends. CDR3 bases: TGTGCCAGCAGCGGCTCGGCAGGGGTCTTGTACGAGCAGTACTTC. This codes for CASSGSAGVLYEQYF.

The chain couples TRBV12-5 to TRBJ1-4, with TRBD1 matching over 7 bases. Germline V CDR1 and CDR2: LGHNT, FRNRAP. The ends lost 5 bases at V and 5 bases at J; junction bases unmatched: 8. This CDR3 comprises 15 residues. CDR3 loop: CASGPGQDKNEKLFF. Written as DNA, the CDR3 is TGTGCTAGTGGTCCCGGACAGGACAAAAATGAAAAACTGTTTTTT. Filled out from reference TRBV12-5 and TRBJ1-4, the complete variable domain reads DARVTQTPRHKVTEMGQEVTMRCQPILGHNTVFWYRQTMMQGLELLAYFRNRAPLDDSGMPKDRFSAEMPDATLATLKIQPSEPRDSAVYFCASGPGQDKNEKLFFGSGTQLSVL.

This clone showed up just once. The V call is TRBV6-5, the J call TRBJ1-1, with TRBD1 matching 8 bases. CDR3 length equals 13 residues. With 2 bases clipped from V and 6 bases from J, the junction kept 2 bases outside the gene matches. Germline CDR1 reads MNHEY; CDR2 reads SVGAGI. The CDR3 DNA is TGTGCCAGCAGTTACGGGACAGGCCCTGAAGCTTTCTTT. Translation: CASSYGTGPEAFF.

The V gene is TRBV2, the J gene TRBJ1-1, with 7 bases aligning to TRBD1. J lost 5 bases, V lost 4 bases, and 10 bases had no gene match. The V gene's germline CDR1 is SNHLY and CDR2 FYNNEI. The CDR3 length is 15 residues. The CDR3 region has the DNA TGTGCCAGCAGTGGGACAGGAGGGGGGTGGACTGAAGCTTTCTTT. Translation: CASSGTGGGWTEAFF.

The chain has TRBV19 and TRBJ1-2; D is undetermined. This CDR3 comprises 13 residues. Trimming shortened V by 4 bases and J by 4 bases, and 10 bases separated the two germline ends. Germline V gene data show CDR1 as LNHDA and CDR2 as SQIVND (reference sequence). CDR3 amino acids: CASSSPPVYGYTF. As DNA, the CDR3 is TGTGCCAGTAGTAGCCCGCCAGTCTATGGCTACACCTTC.

The chain employs TRBV5-1 and TRBJ1-1, with 8 bases that match TRBD1. From germline, CDR1 is SGHRS and CDR2 YFSETQ. V lost 4 bases and J lost 2; bases outside the gene matches: 4. The CDR3 is 14 residues long. The CDR3 reads CASSHGQGNTEAFF. CDR3 DNA sequence: TGCGCCAGCAGCCATGGACAGGGTAACACTGAAGCTTTCTTT.

V is TRBV6-5 and J is TRBJ2-5; 11 positions match TRBD2. Germline V gene sequence: CDR1 MNHEY, CDR2 SVGAGI. The CDR3 is 16 amino acids. V shed 0 bases, J shed 3 bases, and the junction held 3 bases outside the gene matches. The CDR3: CASSYSRLAGKETQYF. In nucleotides, the CDR3 is TGTGCCAGCAGTTACTCGAGACTAGCGGGGAAAGAGACCCAGTACTTC.

The CDR3 reads CAWSVFRTGDSYEQYF. In DNA form, the CDR3 reads TGTGCCTGGAGTGTATTCCGGACAGGGGATTCCTACGAGCAGTACTTC. The chain recombines TRBV30 with TRBJ2-7; 9 bases align to TRBD1. Germline assignment: CDR1 GTSNPN and CDR2 SVGIG (reference sequence). This CDR3 comprises 16 residues. Trimming removed 0 bases from V and 1 base from J; junction bases left unmatched: 7.

The J gene is TRBJ2-7, the V gene TRBV4-3; 7 bases map to TRBD2. Per germline, CDR1 LGHNA and CDR2 YSLEER. There are 16 residues in the CDR3. V shed 0 bases, J shed 2 bases, and the junction held 7 bases outside the gene matches. The CDR3 reads CASSQDVGLGAYEQYF. DNA of the CDR3: TGCGCCAGCAGCCAAGATGTAGGACTAGGTGCCTACGAGCAGTACTTC.

This clone has only a few counts. The CDR3 DNA reads as TGTGCCTGGAATAGCAGGGTGACCGGGGAGCTGTTTTTT. This sequence encodes CAWNSRVTGELFF. The chain has TRBV30 and TRBJ2-2; the D gene is possibly TRBD1 (5 bases). This CDR3 comprises 13 residues. Germline loops: CDR1 GTSNPN, CDR2 SVGIG (reference sequence). Trimming took 4 bases from V and 5 from J, leaving 11 bases between them.

The chain recombines TRBV27 with TRBJ1-6; 8 nucleotides align to TRBD1. CDR3 length equals 14 residues. Germline V CDR1 and CDR2: MNHEY, SMNVEV (reference sequence). The junction had 3 bases not matched to a gene; V was cut back by 2 bases and J by 9 bases. CDR3 protein: CASSLPGQVSPLHF. As DNA, the CDR3 is TGTGCCAGCAGTTTACCGGGACAGGTTTCACCCCTCCACTTT.

The CDR3 protein is CASSLLLGAGEQYF. The CDR3 DNA is TGTGCCAGCAGCTTATTGTTGGGGGCGGGCGAGCAGTACTTC. The chain has TRBV11-2 and TRBJ2-7; D perhaps matches TRBD1 (6 bases). V was shortened by 2 bases and J by 6 bases, with 14 bases between the two germline ends. The CDR3 spans 14 residues. The germline V gene encodes CDR1 SGHAT and CDR2 FQNNGV.

This clone showed up just once. The genes are TRBV7-2 and TRBJ1-1, with D tentatively TRBD1 (5 bases). V lost 2 bases and J 1 base, leaving 11 bases between the germline ends. Germline V gene lookup returns CDR1 SGHTA and CDR2 FQGNSA. The length of the CDR3 is 15 residues. The CDR3 here is CASSLYGGRNTEAFF. CDR3 DNA: TGTGCCAGCAGCTTATATGGGGGGAGGAACACTGAAGCTTTCTTT. The full variable domain, its missing parts supplied by reference TRBV7-2 and TRBJ1-1, is GAGVSQSPSNKVTEKGKDVELRCDPISGHTALYWYRQSLGQGLEFLIYFQGNSAPDKSGLPSDRFSAERTGGSVSTLTIQRTQQEDSAVYLCASSLYGGRNTEAFFGQGTRLTVV.

The rearrangement links TRBV5-3 to TRBJ2-1; 14 nucleotides agree with TRBD2. TRBV5-3 counts as an open reading frame of uncertain function. The CDR3 contains 17 residues. J was trimmed by 9 bases and V by 0 bases; bases with no gene match: 8. The CDR3 coding sequence is TGTGCCAGAAGCTTGGGCGGACTAGCGGGGGGACCGGGTGAGCAGTTCTTC. Its protein is CARSLGGLAGGPGEQFF.

In this sample, this clone turned up a few times. The rearrangement uses TRBV5-6 and TRBJ2-5; 9 nucleotides agree with TRBD2. Losses at the gene ends were 3 bases for V and 5 bases for J; bases not matched to a gene: 11. The CDR3 runs 16 residues. CDR1 and CDR2 (germline): SGHDT, YYEEEE. In DNA, the CDR3 is TGTGCCAGCAGCTGGCGGTTGAGCGGGGGGCCGGAGACCCAGTACTTC. Its protein product is CASSWRLSGGPETQYF. The entire variable domain, with the rest obtained from reference TRBV5-6 and TRBJ2-5, is as follows: DAGVTQSPTHLIKTRGQQVTLRCSPKSGHDTVSWYQQALGQGPQFIFQYYEEEERQRGNFPDRFSGHQFPNYSSELNVNALLLGDSALYLCASSWRLSGGPETQYFGPGTRLLVL.